This paragraph reports one T cell receptor beta chain. There is no known antigen for this receptor. Qualities for individual bases were not recorded, and no much larger clone is one base off. The donors were 40 or so Caucasian individuals from Russia, aged roughly 6 to 95 years, who were systemically healthy. Approximately 10 milliliters of peripheral blood were collected from each donor into EDTA-treated Vacutainer tubes. Ficoll-Paque density-gradient centrifugation was used to isolate PBMCs, with at least 6.5 million per sample. Trizol reagent was used to extract total RNA from the PBMCs, yielding at least 6 micrograms per sample. Naive CD45RAhigh/CD27high T cell percentages were measured by flow cytometry on a PBMC aliquot from every donor. The protocol used for the library was 5' RACE. A second PCR of roughly 7 to 11 cycles was performed with a sample-barcoded 5' primer and a J-beta primer mix. A unique molecular identifier was introduced onto each TCR beta cDNA molecule by a template-switch 5' adaptor carrying 12 random nucleotides. At least 3 million CDR3-containing paired-end reads were obtained from each sample. The Mint cDNA synthesis kit, primed by a TRBC-specific oligonucleotide, was used to synthesize first-strand cDNA from all RNA. After uracil-DNA glycosylase treatment, a first 18-cycle PCR used universal primers M1SS and BC2_uni_R on all cDNA. The original pipeline was this. Each sample was normalized by randomly selecting 1 million high-quality reads, each carrying a distinct molecular identifier. Reads sharing molecular identifiers were discarded rather than binned into consensus sequences. MiTCR, run with a Q25 quality threshold and the strictest error-elimination algorithm, handled CDR3 identification, clonotype clustering and error correction. Lower-bound total TCR beta diversity was estimated with a nonparametric unseen species model using Euler transformation. The public reads were reprocessed in TCRdb via fastp at Q25 and MiXCR, keeping in-frame beta chains. Entries that share a CDR3 protein sequence are merged under the most common genes and DNA. TCRdb's processing, not the authors', yielded these V and J calls. Counted in this sample were around 1,800,000 distinct CDR3 sequences; approximately 40% of them appeared once. The ten largest clones represent 23% of the sample.

These data originate in a study of blood T cells in healthy people across ages (dated by TCRdb to 2014 to 2015). Regarding the research as a whole: Template switching captured roughly one uniquely barcoded TCR beta cDNA molecule per two T cells in model experiments. To avoid experimental bias, donors of different ages were distributed randomly across sequencing lanes. Using the same blood draw, the study looked at two additional independent replicas of 1 million unique cDNA reads for two donors, one aged 18 to 30 and the other aged 80 or older. Age-related changes in TCR beta repertoire diversity were measured in the study by deep sequencing normalized with unique cDNA molecular identifiers. Four age groups were formed from the donors: young (average approximately 15 years), middle-aged (around 39), aged (62) and long-lived (82). What the study reported, not specific to this receptor: Estimates of total diversity based on one million sequenced T cells were regarded as lower bounds and as underestimates. Compared with the aged group, more naive CD4+ T cells, fewer expanded clones and increased TCR diversity were shown by the long-lived group, suggesting age selection. Donor CMV infection status was unknown, potentially confounding age-related changes in expanded clonotypes. As age increased, observed TCR beta diversity per million T cells dropped in a roughly linear way, and a significant reduction was already evident by age about 36. Bulk unsorted PBMC profiling prevented conclusive comparison of naive and antigen-experienced compartments. A strong correlation was found between observed TCR beta diversity and the percentage of naive T cells measured by flow cytometry.

V ends up 4 bases short and J 6 bases short, with an unmatched junction base count of 13. Per the germline V gene, SGHTA is the CDR1 and FQGNSA is the CDR2. The CDR3 runs 16 amino acids, cysteine and phenylalanine included. The entry retains the CDR3 DNA only, 48 bases that are in frame from base 1. The TCR comes from a human donor in good health. The sample taken for sequencing was blood. The chain joins TRBV7-2 to TRBJ2-7, with TRBD1 matching 9 junction bases. The DNA is as follows: TGTGCCAGCAGCTCTACTTATCCGGGACAGGGCTCCGAGCAGTACTTC. The encoded protein is CASSSTYPGQGSEQYF. With the portions outside the CDR3 filled from the reference TRBV7-2 and TRBJ2-7 genes, the complete variable region becomes GAGVSQSPSNKVTEKGKDVELRCDPISGHTALYWYRQSLGQGLEFLIYFQGNSAPDKSGLPSDRFSAERTGGSVSTLTIQRTQQEDSAVYLCASSSTYPGQGSEQYFGPGTRLTVT.